Each of the 11 T cell receptor beta chains below was sequenced from the same sample in a study of response to subunit inactivated influenza vaccine. TCRdb re-analysed the RT-PCR reads in MiXCR, keeping a single row per CDR3 protein. The table shows around 300,000 distinct CDR3 sequences, with approximately 20% occurring only once. This specimen was PBMCs from blood, taken 21 months after vaccination. The receptors shown here come from a man aged 45 to 70 who received an inactivated influenza vaccine.

The chain links TRBV11-2 to TRBJ2-3; 8 bases map to TRBD2. The CDR3 contains 10 residues. Germline CDR1 and CDR2: SGHAT and FQNNGV. CDR3 DNA: TGTGCTAGCGGGGCAGATACGCAGTATTTT. Its protein product is CASGADTQYF. Variable domain in full (rest from reference TRBV11-2 and TRBJ2-3): EAGVAQSPRYKIIEKRQSVAFWCNPISGHATLYWYQQILGQGPKLLIQFQNNGVVDDSQLPKDRFSAERLKGVDSTLKIQPAKLEDSAVYLCASGADTQYFGPGTRLTVL.

The chain combines TRBV20-1 with TRBJ1-2, with D tentatively TRBD1 (5 bases). Trimming removed 0 bases at V and 2 bases at J, with 13 bases between. The CDR3 sequence is 15 residues long. The germline CDR1 and CDR2 sequences are DFQATT and SNEGSKA (reference sequence). The DNA of the CDR3 is TGCAGTGCTAGAGATTTTGGCAGGGAGAACTATGGCTACACCTTC. As protein: CSARDFGRENYGYTF.

This clonotype was counted a few times. The V call is TRBV6-1, the J call TRBJ1-4; 8 bases fit TRBD1. The germline V gene has CDR1 MNHNS and CDR2 SASEGT. V shed 6 bases and J 8 bases; nucleotides not matched to a gene: 11. This CDR3 is built from 15 residues. The CDR3 DNA sequence: TGTGCCAGCAGGCCCCCAGGGGGCCTTGGGGAAAAACTGTTTTTT. Protein sequence: CASRPPGGLGEKLFF.

This clonotype has only a few counts. The chain has TRBV20-1 and TRBJ1-6; no clear D gene. The CDR3 runs 16 residues. Germline V gives CDR1 DFQATT, CDR2 SNEGSKA (reference sequence). The ends were cut back, 3 bases at V and 0 bases at J, with 12 bases in the middle. In nucleotides, the CDR3 is TGCAGTGCTAGTTTGGCAGAAAACTCCTATAATTCACCCCTCCACTTT. Translated: CSASLAENSYNSPLHF.

The gene calls are TRBV18 and TRBJ1-1, with TRBD1 as a possible D gene (5 bases). Germline V gene sequence: CDR1 KGHSH, CDR2 LQKENI. This CDR3 is 15 amino acids long. V shed 5 bases and J shed 0 bases, with 13 bases lying between them. CDR3 sequence reads: CASSTRQIMNTEAFF. The CDR3 DNA is TGTGCCAGCTCAACCCGACAGATTATGAACACTGAAGCTTTCTTT.

The rearrangement uses TRBV3-1 and TRBJ2-5; no clear D. V was pared by 4 bases and J by 7 bases, with 19 bases between. The V gene's germline CDR1 is LGHDT and CDR2 YNNKEL (reference sequence). This CDR3 spans 15 amino acids. The CDR3 is CASSPPPGLLRTQYF. The CDR3 DNA is TGTGCCAGCAGCCCCCCCCCGGGTCTCCTGAGGACCCAGTACTTC.

This clonotype has just a few counts. The CDR3 sequence: CSAEAPDRYGYTF. The DNA for the CDR3 is TGCAGCGCAGAGGCACCAGACAGATATGGCTACACCTTC. The rearrangement uses TRBV29-1 and TRBJ1-2, with D possibly matching TRBD1 (5 bases). V dropped 7 bases and J dropped 5 bases, with 17 bases sitting between them. Germline CDR1 reads SQVTM; CDR2 reads ANQGSEA. This CDR3 is built from 13 residues.

This clonotype was found many times. The genes are TRBV4-3 and TRBJ1-1, with TRBD1 matching 10 bases. V was pared by 0 bases and J by 3 bases, with 4 bases of the junction left unmatched. The CDR3 length is 16 residues. The germline CDR1 and CDR2 sequences are LGHNA and YSLEER. The CDR3: CASSQDGGQGDTEAFF. The CDR3 DNA reads TGCGCCAGCAGCCAAGATGGAGGACAGGGGGACACTGAAGCTTTCTTT.

This clonotype showed up many times. The genes are TRBV10-3 and TRBJ1-5, with no clear D. V was pared by 0 bases and J by 4 bases, with 13 bases between. Germline V gene lookup returns CDR1 ENHRY and CDR2 SYGVKD. This CDR3 has 16 amino acids. The CDR3 DNA reads as TGTGCCATCAGTGAGTCGAATTGGGCCGGTAATCAGCCCCAGCATTTT. Its protein is CAISESNWAGNQPQHF.

This clonotype appeared a few times. The chain uses TRBV29-1 and TRBJ1-2, with D perhaps matching TRBD1 (5 bases). Germline values: CDR1 SQVTM, CDR2 ANQGSEA. The CDR3 extends over 14 amino acids. The CDR3 is CTSYSPGRIDGYTF. CDR3 nucleotide sequence: TGCACTTCCTATTCCCCGGGGCGCATTGATGGCTACACCTTC.

The V and J genes are TRBV12-3 or TRBV12-4 and TRBJ1-2, with 8 nucleotides matching TRBD1. J gave up 8 bases and V 8 bases, and 13 bases lay outside the gene matches. The CDR3 consists of 14 residues. CDR3 sequence (DNA): TGTGCCAGCTCAATCAGGGGGCGCGTAGGGGGCTACACCTTC. It yields the protein CASSIRGRVGGYTF.